This T cell receptor beta chain is drawn from a study of blood T cell repertoires in COVID-19. For the study at large: Sample material is recorded as cDNA or gDNA derived from T cells, B-cell-depleted T cells, or PBMCs.

Original processing notes: Using reference gene primer amplification, nucleated cell counts were estimated. Here immunoSEQ multiplex PCR was the method, and the copy in TCRdb shows in-frame clones only, minus some. The DNA was the basis for D and trimming; V, J and clone size are from that table. Of 150,000 to 200,000 clones listed, over 80% are singletons. In germline, CDR1 is LGHDT, CDR2 YNNKEL (reference sequence). Trimming stripped 3 bases from V and 2 bases from J, with 14 bases between. The CDR3 is made up of 15 amino acids. Individuals aged about 18 to 100 years were recruited from 24 US areas.

The V and J genes are TRBV3-1 (or the pseudogene TRBV3-2) and TRBJ2-7; unclear D gene. The material sequenced was PBMCs or T cells enriched from blood (not recorded which). This sequence was found in a woman aged 30 to 39 who had been exposed to COVID-19. For the CDR3, the DNA is TGTGCCAGCAGCCAGATGTCTGGTAGAGCCTACGAGCAGTACTTC. Protein product: CASSQMSGRAYEQYF.